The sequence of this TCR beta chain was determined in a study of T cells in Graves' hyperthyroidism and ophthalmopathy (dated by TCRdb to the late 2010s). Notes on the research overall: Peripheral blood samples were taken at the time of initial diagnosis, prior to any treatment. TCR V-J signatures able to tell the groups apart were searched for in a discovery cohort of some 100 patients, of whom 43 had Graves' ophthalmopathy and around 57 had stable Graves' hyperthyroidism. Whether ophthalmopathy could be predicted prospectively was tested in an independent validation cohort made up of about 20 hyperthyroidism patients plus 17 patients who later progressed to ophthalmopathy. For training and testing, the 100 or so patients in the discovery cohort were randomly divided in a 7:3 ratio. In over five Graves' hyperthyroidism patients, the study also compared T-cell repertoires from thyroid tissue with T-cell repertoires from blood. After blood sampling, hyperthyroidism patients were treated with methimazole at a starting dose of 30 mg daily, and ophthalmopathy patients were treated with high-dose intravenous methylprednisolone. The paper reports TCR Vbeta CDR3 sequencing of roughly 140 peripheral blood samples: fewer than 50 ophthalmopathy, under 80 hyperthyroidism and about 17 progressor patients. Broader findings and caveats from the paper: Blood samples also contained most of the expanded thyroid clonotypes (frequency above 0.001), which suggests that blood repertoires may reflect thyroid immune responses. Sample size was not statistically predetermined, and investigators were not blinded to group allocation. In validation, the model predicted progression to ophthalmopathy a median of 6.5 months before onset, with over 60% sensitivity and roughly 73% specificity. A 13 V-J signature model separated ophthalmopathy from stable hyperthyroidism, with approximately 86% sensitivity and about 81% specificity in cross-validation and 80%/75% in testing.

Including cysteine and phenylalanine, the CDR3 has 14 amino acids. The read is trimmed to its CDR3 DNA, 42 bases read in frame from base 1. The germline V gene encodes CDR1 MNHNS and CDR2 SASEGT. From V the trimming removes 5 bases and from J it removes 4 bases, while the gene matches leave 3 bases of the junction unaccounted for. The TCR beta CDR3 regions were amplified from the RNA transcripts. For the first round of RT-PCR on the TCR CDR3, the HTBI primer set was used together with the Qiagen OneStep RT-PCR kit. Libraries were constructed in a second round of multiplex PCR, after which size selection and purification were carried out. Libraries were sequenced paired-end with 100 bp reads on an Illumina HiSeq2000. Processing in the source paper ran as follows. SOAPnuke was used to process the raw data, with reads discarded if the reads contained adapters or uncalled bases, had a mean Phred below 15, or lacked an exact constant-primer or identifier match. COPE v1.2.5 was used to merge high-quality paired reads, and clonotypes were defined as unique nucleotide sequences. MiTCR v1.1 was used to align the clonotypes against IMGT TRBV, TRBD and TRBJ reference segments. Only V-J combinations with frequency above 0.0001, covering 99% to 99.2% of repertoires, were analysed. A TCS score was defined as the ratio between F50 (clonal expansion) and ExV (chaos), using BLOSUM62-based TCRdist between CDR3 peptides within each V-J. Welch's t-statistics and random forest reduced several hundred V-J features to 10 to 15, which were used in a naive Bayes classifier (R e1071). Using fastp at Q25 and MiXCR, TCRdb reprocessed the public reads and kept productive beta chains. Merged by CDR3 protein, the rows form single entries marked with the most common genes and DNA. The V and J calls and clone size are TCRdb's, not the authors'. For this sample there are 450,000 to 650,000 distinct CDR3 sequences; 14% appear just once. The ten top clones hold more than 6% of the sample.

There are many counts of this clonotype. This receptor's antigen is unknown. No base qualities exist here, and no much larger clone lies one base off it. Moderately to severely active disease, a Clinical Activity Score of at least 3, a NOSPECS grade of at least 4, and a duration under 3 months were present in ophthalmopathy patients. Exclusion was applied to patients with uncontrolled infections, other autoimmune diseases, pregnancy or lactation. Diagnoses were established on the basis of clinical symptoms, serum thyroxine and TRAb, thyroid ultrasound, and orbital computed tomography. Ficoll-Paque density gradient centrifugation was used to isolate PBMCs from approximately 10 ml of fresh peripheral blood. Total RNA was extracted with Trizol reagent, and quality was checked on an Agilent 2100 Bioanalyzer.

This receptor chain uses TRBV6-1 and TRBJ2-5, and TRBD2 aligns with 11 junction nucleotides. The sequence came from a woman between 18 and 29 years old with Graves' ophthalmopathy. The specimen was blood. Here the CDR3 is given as CASSLAGGVETQYF. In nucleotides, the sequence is TGTGCCAGCAGTTTAGCGGGAGGGGTAGAGACCCAGTACTTC.